The sequence of this T cell receptor (beta chain) was determined in a study of control samples from healthy donors and cancer patients. Using immunoSEQ multiplex PCR, the repertoire was profiled, and TCRdb retains in-frame clones only, with some absent. Here the sample spans about 75,000 clones, less than 95% being singletons. The CDR3 totals 16 residues. Germline V gene sequence: CDR1 LNHDA, CDR2 SQIVND (reference sequence). The junction had 11 bases not matched to a gene; V was cut back by 5 bases and J by 9 bases. The source is a woman in her forties in good health. Sequencing was done on a sample of blood. The chain recombines TRBV19 with TRBJ2-1; 12 nucleotides align to TRBD2. The DNA for the CDR3 is TGTGCCAGTAGTCGCTCTAGCGGGGGGGCCTGGGTTGAGCAGTTCTTC. Amino acids: CASSRSSGGAWVEQFF.